The 24 T cell receptor beta chains presented below share a single source sample, sequenced in a study of CD8+ T cells in alopecia areata. The authors extracted RNA and reverse transcribed it into cDNA as the sequencing template. TCRdb's table, derived via immunoSEQ multiplex PCR, lists solely in-frame clones and lacks some. The sample lists about 190,000 clones, approximately 57% seen once, with approximately 1% in the top ten. Treatment denoted: oral pan-JAK inhibitor, 5-10 mg twice daily. The sample here was CD4+ T cells sorted from blood, taken at week 24, from a patient treated with tofacitinib. These receptors came from a human donor with alopecia areata.

The V gene is TRBV25-1, the J gene TRBJ1-2, with D maybe TRBD1 (6 bases). Trimming took off 5 bases at V and 10 bases at J, with 14 bases between the two ends. The CDR3 covers 12 residues. CDR1 is MGHDK and CDR2 is SYGVNS in the germline V gene. In DNA form, the CDR3 reads TGTGCCAGCAGTCCAATAAGGGGGTCCTACACCTTC. Amino acids: CASSPIRGSYTF.

The chain has TRBV7-2 and TRBJ2-3; D is ambiguous. The CDR3 contains 14 residues. V gave up 5 bases and J gave up 0 bases, with 9 bases separating them. CDR1 SGHTA and CDR2 FQGNSA come from the germline V gene. CDR3 DNA sequence: TGTGCCAGCAGCCGTGGCCATAGCACAGATACGCAGTATTTT. It encodes CASSRGHSTDTQYF.

This clone was counted a single time. The chain combines TRBV29-1 with TRBJ1-2; no firm D call. The germline V gene has CDR1 SQVTM and CDR2 ANQGSEA. CDR3 length equals 14 residues. V lost 6 bases and J lost 0, with 14 bases in between. CDR3 amino acids: CSVVEDHTNYGYTF. The CDR3 DNA is TGCAGCGTCGTCGAGGACCATACTAACTATGGCTACACCTTC.

The V and J genes are TRBV25-1 and TRBJ2-2; TRBD1 aligns across 9 bases. Germline assignment: CDR1 MGHDK and CDR2 SYGVNS. This CDR3 is built from 13 residues. V dropped 6 bases and J dropped 4; count of bases not matched to a gene: 0. Written as DNA, the CDR3 is TGTGCCAGCAGGGACAGGGGCACCGGGGAGCTGTTTTTT. Protein: CASRDRGTGELFF.

This chain connects TRBV10-3 to TRBJ1-1; unclear D gene. V lost 0 bases and J lost 0, with 5 bases in between. CDR3 length: 14 amino acids. Per germline, CDR1 ENHRY and CDR2 SYGVKD. CDR3 DNA sequence: TGTGCCATCAGTGAGTCGACGGTGAACACTGAAGCTTTCTTT. It encodes CAISESTVNTEAFF.

About this clone itself: One end of the junction fails to match germline, which may point to a read error. V gene TRBV7-6 combines with J gene TRBJ2-7; 8 bases align to TRBD1. The CDR3 length is 12 residues. Germline CDR1 is SGHVS and CDR2 is FNYEAQ. The CDR3 sequence: CASSRDRGPPNF. In DNA form, the CDR3 reads TGTGCCAGCAGTCGTGACAGGGGCCCTCCCAACTTC.

V is TRBV27 and J is TRBJ2-7; D ambiguous. The V end was cut by 2 bases, the J end by 5 bases, with 19 bases between. From germline, CDR1 is MNHEY and CDR2 SMNVEV (reference sequence). This CDR3 comprises 16 residues. The CDR3 loop reads CASSLRRTTPLDEQYF. CDR3 sequence (DNA): TGTGCCAGCAGTTTACGTCGGACCACTCCTCTCGACGAGCAGTACTTC.

This clone was seen only once. This rearrangement joins TRBV9 to TRBJ1-1; 7 nucleotides match TRBD1. CDR1 is SGDLS, CDR2 YYNGEE, per germline. With 3 bases clipped from V and 8 bases from J, the junction kept 4 bases outside the gene matches. The CDR3 consists of 12 residues. The CDR3 reads CASSAYRGEAFF. In DNA, the CDR3 is TGTGCCAGCAGCGCCTACAGGGGCGAAGCTTTCTTT. The full variable domain, in which reference TRBV9 and TRBJ1-1 provide the parts outside the CDR3, is DSGVTQTPKHLITATGQRVTLRCSPRSGDLSVYWYQQSLDQGLQFLIQYYNGEERAKGNILERFSAQQFPDLHSELNLSSLELGDSALYFCASSAYRGEAFFGQGTRLTVV.

The rearrangement joins TRBV29-1 to TRBJ2-7; TRBD2 might be the D (7 bases). Between the trimmed V and J ends, which lost 0 bases and 0 bases, there was a span of 15 bases. This CDR3 contains 16 residues. Germline assignment: CDR1 SQVTM and CDR2 ANQGSEA. CDR3 residues: CSVEEGLGGVSYEQYF. In DNA form, the CDR3 reads TGCAGCGTTGAAGAAGGACTAGGGGGAGTCTCCTACGAGCAGTACTTC.

The rearrangement uses TRBV30 and TRBJ2-7; D might be TRBD1 (6 bases). The germline V gene has CDR1 GTSNPN and CDR2 SVGIG (reference sequence). The ends were cut back, 2 bases at V and 6 bases at J, with 11 bases in the middle. The CDR3 is made up of 12 amino acids. For the CDR3, the DNA is TGTGCCTGGAGTTTTAACAGGGTCGAGCAGTACTTC. It specifies CAWSFNRVEQYF.

This clone was seen a few times. The chain uses TRBV18 and TRBJ1-2; possible D gene TRBD1, 5 bases. The V end lost 1 base, the J end lost 8 bases, and 11 bases lay between the germline ends. The CDR3 has 13 residues. Germline CDR1 and CDR2: KGHSH and LQKENI. CDR3 coding DNA: TGTGCCAGCTCACCACTAAGGGGAGAAGGCTACACCTTC. Amino acid sequence: CASSPLRGEGYTF.

V and J are TRBV30 and TRBJ1-4; D call uncertain. The CDR3 sequence is 14 residues long. Germline V gene sequence: CDR1 GTSNPN, CDR2 SVGIG (reference sequence). V lost 0 bases and J 8 bases, leaving 13 bases between the germline ends. CDR3: CAWSVLTGREKLFF. The CDR3 region has the DNA TGTGCCTGGAGTGTACTTACTGGTCGAGAAAAACTGTTTTTT. Combining the CDR3 with reference TRBV30 and TRBJ1-4 gives the whole variable domain SQTIHQWPATLVQPVGSPLSLECTVEGTSNPNLYWYRQAAGRGLQLLFYSVGIGQISSEVPQNLSASRPQDRQFILSSKKLLLSDSGFYLCAWSVLTGREKLFFGSGTQLSVL.

The chain couples TRBV5-1 to TRBJ2-7; D might be TRBD1 or TRBD2, each matching 6 bases. The CDR3 consists of 15 residues. Between the trimmed V and J ends, which lost 1 base and 3 bases, there was a span of 14 bases. Germline values: CDR1 SGHRS, CDR2 YFSETQ. CDR3 bases: TGCGCCAGCAGCTTGATGGGGGGCTCGGTCTACGAGCAGTACTTC. Its translation is CASSLMGGSVYEQYF.

The CDR3 sequence: CAWTKDRANEKLFF. The DNA for the CDR3 is TGTGCCTGGACTAAAGACAGAGCTAATGAAAAACTGTTTTTT. The chain has TRBV30 and TRBJ1-4, with D perhaps TRBD1 (5 bases). Germline V gene sequence: CDR1 GTSNPN, CDR2 SVGIG (reference sequence). V was cut by 4 bases and J by 3 bases, with 12 bases left in between. The CDR3 sequence is 14 residues long.

The chain couples TRBV6-5 to TRBJ1-5; D is uncertain. V was trimmed by 4 bases and J by 3 bases, leaving 7 bases between them. This CDR3 is built from 13 residues. Per the germline V gene, CDR1 is MNHEY and CDR2 is SVGAGI. The CDR3 DNA is TGTGCCAGCAGTTTAAAGGTCAATCAGCCCCAGCATTTT. It yields the protein CASSLKVNQPQHF.

This sequence joins TRBV21-1 and TRBJ1-1. TRBV21-1 is a known pseudogene. This CDR3 is 14 amino acids long. Here the CDR3 DNA reads TGTGCCAGCAGCTTATGGGGGGGCGACACTGAAGCTTTCTTT. This codes for CASSLWGGDTEAFF.

The chain is built from TRBV6-1 and TRBJ2-1; D ambiguous. Germline V CDR1 and CDR2: MNHNS, SASEGT. CDR3 size: 14 residues. V was cut by 3 bases and J by 6 bases, with 12 bases left in between. CDR3 loop: CASSDVGQSNEQFF. In DNA, the CDR3 is TGTGCCAGCAGTGACGTCGGGCAGTCCAATGAGCAGTTCTTC.

This chain connects TRBV25-1 to TRBJ1-2; D is perhaps TRBD1 (5 bases). Germline values: CDR1 MGHDK, CDR2 SYGVNS. The V gene lost 3 bases and the J gene lost 5 bases, with 10 bases spanning the gap. CDR3 length: 13 residues. DNA for the CDR3: TGTGCCAGCAGTGACTCGACAGATTATGGCTACACCTTC. Its translation: CASSDSTDYGYTF.

This rearrangement joins TRBV5-6 to TRBJ1-2; TRBD1 matches 9 bases. Germline trimming cut 4 bases from V and 7 bases from J; bases unmatched to any gene: 8. The CDR3 runs 14 residues. From germline, CDR1 is SGHDT and CDR2 YYEEEE. The CDR3 sequence: CASSRRDRVSGYTF. CDR3 in DNA: TGTGCCAGCAGCCGCCGGGACAGGGTCTCTGGCTACACCTTC.

This chain links TRBV4-2 with TRBJ2-3, with no clear D. Germline V gives CDR1 LGHNA, CDR2 YNFKEQ. This CDR3 has 16 residues. Deletions cut 0 bases from V and 0 bases from J, with 10 bases between. The CDR3 here is CASSQDWASSTDTQYF. The CDR3 nucleotides read TGTGCCAGCAGCCAAGATTGGGCAAGTAGCACAGATACGCAGTATTTT.

The CDR3 reads CASSAGMTNEKLFF. In nucleotides, the CDR3 is TGTGCCAGCAGCGCCGGTATGACTAATGAAAAACTGTTTTTT. The V call is TRBV5-6, the J call TRBJ1-4; unclear D gene. V was shortened by 4 bases and J by 2 bases, with 9 bases between the two germline ends. Germline CDR1 reads SGHDT; CDR2 reads YYEEEE. The CDR3 is 14 amino acids.

The gene calls are TRBV29-1 and TRBJ1-1; D remains ambiguous. The V and J ends lost 1 base and 1 base respectively, with 4 bases between them. The V gene's germline CDR1 is SQVTM and CDR2 ANQGSEA. The CDR3 sequence is 12 residues long. The CDR3: CSVEAENTEAFF. CDR3 nucleotide sequence: TGCAGCGTTGAAGCAGAGAACACTGAAGCTTTCTTT.

The chain combines TRBV5-1 with TRBJ2-3; D ambiguous. Trimming removed 4 bases at V and 2 bases at J, with 8 bases between. The CDR3 totals 13 residues. The germline V gene has CDR1 SGHRS and CDR2 YFSETQ. The CDR3 coding sequence is TGCGCCAGCAGCCCGGACCTCACAGATACGCAGTATTTT. The encoded protein is CASSPDLTDTQYF.

As regards this clone: This may stem from a read error, because a much larger clone lies one nucleotide away. This chain joins TRBV7-2 and TRBJ2-3; no reliable D call. The CDR3 extends over 11 amino acids. The ends were cut back, 3 bases at V and 2 bases at J, with 0 bases in the middle. Looked up from germline, CDR1 is SGHTA and CDR2 is FQGNSA. This CDR3 reads CASSFTDTQYF. The CDR3 DNA sequence: TGTGCCAGCAGCTTCACAGATACGCAGTATTTT. Full variable domain (missing parts from reference TRBV7-2 and TRBJ2-3): GAGVSQSPSNKVTEKGKDVELRCDPISGHTALYWYRQSLGQGLEFLIYFQGNSAPDKSGLPSDRFSAERTGGSVSTLTIQRTQQEDSAVYLCASSFTDTQYFGPGTRLTVL.